The 5 T cell receptor beta chains below all came from one sample that was sequenced in a study of T-cell memory formation after mild COVID-19. TCRdb independently ran MiXCR on the 5' RACE reads; one entry per CDR3 protein. The sample lists hundreds of thousands of distinct CDR3 sequences, around a quarter seen once, with around 12% in the top ten. Sequenced input: PBMCs or a T cell subset sorted from them (not recorded which). These receptor sequences come from an adult woman who had mild COVID-19 (a few samples of this study predate the infection). Cell type and time point are not known.

This clonotype has just a few counts. V and J are TRBV7-2 and TRBJ1-5; no reliable D call. From germline, CDR1 is SGHTA and CDR2 FQGNSA. V was cut by 1 base and J by 2 bases, with 12 bases left in between. The CDR3 sequence is 16 residues long. The CDR3 coding sequence is TGTGCCAGCAGCTTAGGCTCGGGCCCGGGCAATCAGCCCCAGCATTTT. Protein product: CASSLGSGPGNQPQHF.

The V call is TRBV12-3 or TRBV12-4, the J call TRBJ2-5, with D hard to call. V lost 3 bases, J lost 4 bases, and 15 bases lay in between. The CDR3 totals 15 residues. The CDR3 protein is CASSLYWAERETQYF. The CDR3 DNA reads as TGTGCCAGCAGTTTGTACTGGGCAGAGAGAGAGACCCAGTACTTC.

The chain couples TRBV15 to TRBJ1-1; D gene unclear. CDR1 is LNHNV and CDR2 is YYDKDF in the germline V gene (reference sequence). The CDR3 spans 13 residues. The ends were cut back, 1 base at V and 1 base at J, with 4 bases in the middle. The CDR3 spells CATSRGGNTEAFF. CDR3 coding DNA: TGTGCCACCAGCAGAGGGGGGAACACTGAAGCTTTCTTT.

This chain links TRBV5-1 with TRBJ2-5, with 9 nucleotides matching TRBD2. Looked up from germline, CDR1 is SGHRS and CDR2 is YFSETQ. Trimming at V came to 0 bases and at J to 2 bases, leaving 5 bases not matched to a gene. CDR3 length: 16 residues. The CDR3 sequence is CASSLDGGGDQETQYF. DNA of the CDR3: TGCGCCAGCAGCTTGGATGGCGGGGGGGATCAAGAGACCCAGTACTTC.

This clonotype has a handful of counts. The J gene is TRBJ2-3, the V gene TRBV7-2; D remains unclear. V was cut by 2 bases and J by 14 bases, with 17 bases left in between. The CDR3 spans 13 residues. Germline V gene lookup returns CDR1 SGHTA and CDR2 FQGNSA. CDR3 nucleotide sequence: TGTGCCAGCAGCTTAAATGGTGGGGATGTGGTGTATTTT. This translates into CASSLNGGDVVYF.